The 20 T cell receptor beta chains listed next were all sequenced from one sample in a study of regulatory T cells in long-lasting Graves disease. Documented time point: persistent/refractory GD, antithyroid drugs over 5 years with positive TRAb. Following extraction of RNA from PBMCs, that RNA was used to make the TCR library. Through Arm-PCR of CDR3 regions and iRepertoire HTBI primers, TCR beta libraries were built. From the multiplex PCR reads, TCRdb called clonotypes with MiXCR, one entry per CDR3 protein. The table records fewer than 600,000 distinct CDR3 sequences, approximately 23% of them present only once. The specimen comprised peripheral blood mononuclear cells (PBMCs), sampled when the disease was refractory, from a patient treated with antithyroid drugs. Receptor source: a female donor with Graves disease.

This rearrangement joins TRBV28 to TRBJ1-1, with D perhaps matching TRBD1 (5 bases). V lost 4 bases and J 0 bases, leaving 12 bases between the germline ends. The CDR3 covers 15 residues. Germline CDR1 reads MDHEN; CDR2 reads SYDVKM. In DNA, the CDR3 is TGTGCCAGCAGTTCTGATGCAGGGTTGAACACTGAAGCTTTCTTT. Amino acids: CASSSDAGLNTEAFF.

Many counts were recorded for this clonotype. At one boundary the junction diverges from the germline segment, which might be a read error. The chain uses TRBV12-3 or TRBV12-4 and TRBJ1-2; the D gene is possibly TRBD1 (5 bases). This CDR3 contains 11 residues. The CDR3 reads CASSIGALNAF. CDR3 in DNA: TGTGCCAGCAGCATTGGGGCCCTGAACGCCTTC.

The genes are TRBV20-1 and TRBJ2-7; no firm D call. The CDR3 has 14 amino acids. Trimming stripped 1 base from V and 5 bases from J, with 15 bases between. CDR1 and CDR2 (germline): DFQATT, SNEGSKA (reference sequence). The CDR3 spells CSARGLVRLDEQYF. CDR3 nucleotide sequence: TGCAGTGCTAGAGGGTTGGTCAGGCTGGACGAGCAGTACTTC.

This clonotype was detected ten times or more. V usage is TRBV7-3 and J usage is TRBJ1-1, with 7 positions matching TRBD1. Germline V gene sequence: CDR1 SGHTA, CDR2 FQGTGA. V was clipped by 3 bases and J by 1 base; unmatched bases: 2. CDR3 length: 14 amino acids. CDR3 DNA sequence: TGTGCCAGCAGCTTCTCAGGGGGGAACACTGAAGCTTTCTTT. Its protein product is CASSFSGGNTEAFF.

This clonotype was picked up many times. The chain has TRBV12-3 or TRBV12-4 and TRBJ1-4; D unresolved. The CDR3 loop spans 13 amino acids. V gave up 6 bases and J gave up 2 bases, with 7 bases separating them. The CDR3 region is CASSPRTNEKLFF. The DNA for the CDR3 is TGTGCCAGCAGCCCGAGGACTAATGAAAAACTGTTTTTT.

This clonotype appeared many times. This sequence joins TRBV6-1 and TRBJ2-5; D may be TRBD1 or TRBD2 (5 bases each). Germline CDR1 is MNHNS and CDR2 is SASEGT. The CDR3 covers 13 residues. The V end was cut by 6 bases, the J end by 1 base, with 9 bases between. The CDR3 DNA reads TGTGCCAGCAGCCGGGACCTCCAAGAGACCCAGTACTTC. This encodes CASSRDLQETQYF.

J is TRBJ1-4 and V is TRBV18; a possible D gene is TRBD1 (5 bases). Germline CDR1 is KGHSH and CDR2 is LQKENI. Deletions cut 3 bases from V and 7 bases from J, with 15 bases between. The CDR3 runs 15 residues. This CDR3 is CASSPVGGNGEKLFF. CDR3 DNA: TGTGCCAGCTCACCGGTTGGGGGTAACGGTGAAAAACTGTTTTTT.

This clonotype came up a few times. The chain has TRBV7-2 and TRBJ2-7; D not resolved. This CDR3 is built from 14 residues. V was pared by 5 bases and J by 7 bases, with 18 bases between. The germline V gene has CDR1 SGHTA and CDR2 FQGNSA. The CDR3 DNA reads as TGTGCCAGCAGCCTAATCCATTCGCGGCGAGAGCAGTACTTC. Its protein is CASSLIHSRREQYF.

Note on this clonotype: Being one base from a much bigger clone, this may be a read error. V is TRBV7-8 and J is TRBJ2-1; D unresolved. The DNA end lines up better with TRBJ2-5; the J call may be wrong. Germline V gene data show CDR1 as SGHVS and CDR2 as FQNEAQ. The CDR3 spans 15 residues. The chain's CDR3 is CASSLDSRSQETQYF. The CDR3 nucleotides read TGTGCCAGCAGCTTAGATTCCAGGAGCCAAGAGACCCAGTACTTC.

This clonotype appeared many times. The chain has TRBV28 and TRBJ1-1, with D uncertain. This CDR3 has 12 amino acids. Germline CDR1 MDHEN, CDR2 SYDVKM. The V gene lost 6 bases and the J gene lost 7 bases, with 12 bases spanning the gap. CDR3 DNA sequence: TGTGCCAGCAGACCTTTGAACCTTGAAGCTTTCTTT. The encoded protein is CASRPLNLEAFF.

The V gene is TRBV5-1, the J gene TRBJ2-7; the D gene is possibly TRBD1 (5 bases). Germline V gives CDR1 SGHRS, CDR2 YFSETQ. The ends were cut back, 3 bases at V and 6 bases at J, with 10 bases in the middle. The CDR3 consists of 12 residues. CDR3: CASSSSQGEQYF. Written as DNA, the CDR3 is TGCGCCAGCAGCTCCTCTCAGGGCGAGCAGTACTTC. Supplemented by reference TRBV5-1 and TRBJ2-7, the full variable domain reads KAGVTQTPRYLIKTRGQQVTLSCSPISGHRSVSWYQQTPGQGLQFLFEYFSETQRNKGNFPGRFSGRQFSNSRSEMNVSTLELGDSALYLCASSSSQGEQYFGPGTRLTVT.

This clonotype has at least ten counts. The rearrangement links TRBV6-1 to TRBJ1-1; 7 bases line up with TRBD1. This CDR3 comprises 13 residues. CDR1 and CDR2 from the germline V gene are MNHNS and SASEGT. Trimming took 5 bases from V and 4 from J; bases not matched to a gene: 4. The CDR3 reads CASSLTGVTEAFF. CDR3 in DNA: TGTGCCAGCAGTCTCACAGGGGTCACTGAAGCTTTCTTT.

A note on this clonotype: The junction departs from the called germline gene at one end, perhaps through a read error. V and J are TRBV18 and TRBJ1-1, with D tentatively TRBD1 (5 bases). Per the germline V gene, CDR1 is KGHSH and CDR2 is LQKENI. The CDR3 runs 14 residues. As DNA, the CDR3 is TGTGCCAGCTCGGCCGGGACTGATAACACTAAAGCTTTCTTT. It codes for CASSAGTDNTKAFF.

This clonotype appeared many times. This rearrangement joins TRBV20-1 to TRBJ2-7; D is uncertain. Trimming cost V 3 bases and J 0 bases, with 12 bases left between them. The CDR3 has 14 amino acids. Germline values: CDR1 DFQATT, CDR2 SNEGSKA (reference sequence). The chain's CDR3 is CSARMDESSYEQYF. DNA for the CDR3: TGCAGTGCTAGGATGGACGAGAGCTCCTACGAGCAGTACTTC.

This clonotype has a count of ten or more. J is TRBJ1-2 and V is TRBV12-3 or TRBV12-4; D gene ambiguous. Deletions cut 5 bases from V and 4 bases from J, with 17 bases between. The CDR3 contains 15 residues. The CDR3 DNA reads TGTGCCAGCAGTCTACGGACCAGCCGGGGCTATGGCTACACCTTC. Its translation is CASSLRTSRGYGYTF.

J is TRBJ1-1 and V is TRBV14, with D possibly matching TRBD1 (6 bases). Per the germline V gene, CDR1 is SGHDN and CDR2 is FVKESK. This CDR3 comprises 14 residues. Deletions cut 3 bases from V and 4 bases from J, with 12 bases between. The CDR3 here is CASSHPGVSTEAFF. Written as DNA, the CDR3 is TGTGCCAGCAGCCACCCAGGGGTGAGCACTGAAGCTTTCTTT.

The sample holds many counts of this clonotype. CDR3 loop: CATWDRRDTEAFF. The DNA for the CDR3 is TGTGCCACCTGGGACAGGAGGGACACTGAAGCTTTCTTT. This rearrangement joins TRBV12-3 or TRBV12-4 to TRBJ1-1, with 8 positions matching TRBD1. The V and J ends lost 10 bases and 3 bases, in that order; junction bases with no gene match: 7. CDR3 length: 13 residues.

This sequence joins TRBV7-2 and TRBJ2-1; tentatively, D is TRBD2 (6 bases). Germline CDR1 SGHTA, CDR2 FQGNSA. This CDR3 contains 15 residues. The V gene lost 3 bases and the J gene lost 5 bases, with 14 bases spanning the gap. The DNA for the CDR3 is TGTGCCAGCAGCTTCTCGGGGGTCGTGGACAATGAGCAGTTCTTC. Amino acid sequence: CASSFSGVVDNEQFF.

J is TRBJ2-7 and V is TRBV6-6, with D perhaps TRBD1 or TRBD2 (7 bases each). Germline V gene sequence: CDR1 MNHNY, CDR2 SVGAGI (reference sequence). The CDR3 consists of 15 residues. Trimming removed 0 bases from V and 2 bases from J, with 11 bases in between. The CDR3 loop reads CASSYSGGGPYEQYF. CDR3 nucleotide sequence: TGTGCCAGCAGTTACTCGGGAGGGGGCCCCTACGAGCAGTACTTC.

At least ten counts were recorded for this clonotype. The chain has TRBV2 and TRBJ1-1; weak D call: TRBD1 (6 bases). The CDR3 length is 14 residues. The V gene lost 4 bases and the J gene lost 1 base, with 10 bases spanning the gap. Germline CDR1 is SNHLY and CDR2 is FYNNEI. The CDR3 here is CASSGQDENTEAFF. DNA of the CDR3: TGTGCCAGCAGTGGACAGGACGAGAACACTGAAGCTTTCTTT.